These 13 T cell receptor beta chains originate from one sample sequenced in a study of T-cell memory formation after mild COVID-19. Via MiXCR, TCRdb re-called the 5' RACE reads, giving one row per CDR3 protein. The table lists about 190,000 distinct CDR3 sequences, about 22% of them singletons. Sequencing used PBMCs or a T cell subset sorted from them (not recorded which). The receptors derive from an adult woman who had mild COVID-19 (a few samples of this study predate the infection). Cell type and time point are not known.

The V call is TRBV7-9, the J call TRBJ2-1; TRBD2 agrees at 10 bases. The V gene end was trimmed by 4 bases and the J gene end by 7 bases; junction bases not matched to a gene: 10. The CDR3 extends over 16 amino acids. CDR1 is SEHNR and CDR2 is FQNEAQ in the germline V gene (reference sequence). In DNA, the CDR3 is TGTGCCAGCAGCTCCCCCCCAGCGGGAGGGGGTAATGAGCAGTTCTTC. It codes for CASSSPPAGGGNEQFF.

This chain joins TRBV6-2 or TRBV6-3 and TRBJ2-7; 10 bases are shared with TRBD1. The J segment lost 1 base and the V segment lost 4 bases, leaving 7 bases of the junction unmatched. The germline gives CDR1 MNHEY, CDR2 SVGEGT. The CDR3 is 16 amino acids. CDR3 DNA sequence: TGTGCCAGCAGTTGGTTGGACAGGGGGTCTTCCTACGAGCAGTACTTC. The encoded protein is CASSWLDRGSSYEQYF.

The chain recombines TRBV9 with TRBJ2-2; a weak D match, TRBD2 (5 bases). From germline, CDR1 is SGDLS and CDR2 YYNGEE. This CDR3 has 14 residues. V shed 10 bases and J shed 6 bases, with 19 bases lying between them. The CDR3 region has the DNA TGTGCCTCCACTCGCCCGGGAAACGCCGGGGAGCTGTTTTTT. Protein product: CASTRPGNAGELFF.

The chain joins TRBV29-1 to TRBJ1-2; D remains unclear. Germline-derived CDR1 and CDR2 are SQVTM and ANQGSEA. With 4 bases removed from V and 4 bases from J, the gap between germline ends came to 13 bases. This CDR3 region has 13 residues. The CDR3 DNA follows: TGCAGCGTTGGTAAGGGATCTGCCTATGGCTACACCTTC. This gives the protein CSVGKGSAYGYTF.

This chain uses TRBV29-1 with TRBJ1-4; no firm D call. The V gene lost 3 bases and the J gene lost 6 bases, with 14 bases spanning the gap. This CDR3 is built from 14 residues. Germline V gene lookup returns CDR1 SQVTM and CDR2 ANQGSEA. The CDR3 loop reads CSVDWVLGDEKLFF. CDR3 DNA sequence: TGCAGCGTTGACTGGGTCCTCGGGGATGAAAAACTGTTTTTT. Full variable domain (missing parts from reference TRBV29-1 and TRBJ1-4): SAVISQKPSRDICQRGTSLTIQCQVDSQVTMMFWYRQQPGQSLTLIATANQGSEATYESGFVIDKFPISRPNLTFSTLTVSNMSPEDSSIYLCSVDWVLGDEKLFFGSGTQLSVL.

The chain combines TRBV6-5 with TRBJ2-5; a possible D gene is TRBD2 (5 bases). The CDR3 contains 14 residues. Germline-derived CDR1 and CDR2 are MNHEY and SVGAGI. V was pared by 6 bases and J by 5 bases, with 16 bases between. CDR3 sequence (DNA): TGTGCCAGCAGCGTCTCGGGGAATTGGGAGACCCAGTACTTC. It translates to CASSVSGNWETQYF.

This clonotype has only a few counts. V gene TRBV24-1 combines with J gene TRBJ2-1; D gene unclear. Germline values: CDR1 KGHDR, CDR2 SFDVKD. This CDR3 is 14 amino acids long. Trimming removed 4 bases at V and 4 bases at J, with 10 bases between. The DNA of the CDR3 is TGTGCCACCAGTGACCCCACAGTGTACAATGAGCAGTTCTTC. Translation gives CATSDPTVYNEQFF.

This clonotype turned up a few times. This rearrangement joins TRBV12-3 or TRBV12-4 to TRBJ1-6; D uncertain. Between the trimmed V and J ends, which lost 8 bases and 7 bases, there was a span of 15 bases. The CDR3 is made up of 14 amino acids. CDR3 in amino acids: CASAMGMANSPLHF. For the CDR3, the DNA is TGTGCCAGCGCGATGGGTATGGCCAATTCACCCCTCCACTTT.

This clonotype was counted between two and nine times. The chain couples TRBV10-3 to TRBJ2-7; D is ambiguous. The V and J ends lost 3 bases and 3 bases respectively, with 6 bases between them. CDR3 size: 12 residues. Germline V lookup: CDR1 ENHRY, CDR2 SYGVKD. The CDR3 DNA reads TGTGCCATCAGTGAAAAAATCTACGAGCAGTACTTC. Amino acid sequence: CAISEKIYEQYF.

In its sample, this clonotype was seen a few times. This chain uses TRBV18 with TRBJ1-1, with a tentative D call TRBD1 (5 bases). V lost 2 bases and J lost 3, with 13 bases in between. This CDR3 is 15 amino acids long. Germline-derived CDR1 and CDR2 are KGHSH and LQKENI. Here the CDR3 DNA reads TGTGCCAGCTCACCAGAGGGGTGGAGGGACACTGAAGCTTTCTTT. Amino acids: CASSPEGWRDTEAFF. The entire variable domain, with the rest obtained from reference TRBV18 and TRBJ1-1, is as follows: NAGVMQNPRHLVRRRGQEARLRCSPMKGHSHVYWYRQLPEEGLKFMVYLQKENIIDESGMPKERFSAEFPKEGPSILRIQQVVRGDSAAYFCASSPEGWRDTEAFFGQGTRLTVV.

This clonotype was counted at least ten times. The CDR3 reads CSVRTGDTEAFF. CDR3 DNA: TGCAGCGTCCGGACAGGGGACACTGAAGCTTTCTTT. The J gene is TRBJ1-1, the V gene TRBV29-1; 9 bases align to TRBD1. CDR1 SQVTM and CDR2 ANQGSEA come from the germline V gene. The V segment lost 6 bases and the J segment 3 bases; nucleotides outside the gene matches: 2. The CDR3 covers 12 residues.

J is TRBJ2-1 and V is TRBV6-1, with 8 bases matching TRBD1. CDR1 is MNHNS and CDR2 is SASEGT in the germline V gene. The J segment lost 5 bases and the V segment lost 2 bases, leaving 8 bases of the junction unmatched. The CDR3 consists of 16 residues. The CDR3 is CASSEIRDRPNNEQFF. The CDR3 DNA reads as TGTGCCAGCAGTGAAATACGGGACAGGCCGAACAATGAGCAGTTCTTC.

The chain employs TRBV6-5 and TRBJ1-4; D is unclear. V lost 0 bases, J lost 5 bases, and 16 bases lay in between. This CDR3 spans 17 amino acids. Germline loops: CDR1 MNHEY, CDR2 SVGAGI. CDR3 nucleotide sequence: TGTGCCAGCAGTTACTCGAGATGGCAGAAGGGAAATGAAAAACTGTTTTTT. This sequence encodes CASSYSRWQKGNEKLFF.